The sequence of this T cell receptor (beta chain) was determined in a study of siplizumab effects on memory and regulatory T cells. Findings of the study overall: Solely a minor proportion of alloreactive clones could be assigned to unstimulated subsets. No assignable naive or memory phenotype existed for roughly 75-97% of proliferating CD4+ or CD8+ clones. Alloreactive sequences traceable to unstimulated CD4+ memory cells were significantly reduced by siplizumab. With siplizumab, mappable alloreactive CD4+ clones averaged about 70% Treg-derived, versus 25% to 30% in controls.

The method was immunoSEQ multiplex PCR; TCRdb's version includes in-frame clones alone and lacks a portion of them. The table includes about 91,000 clones, approximately 93% detected once. This clone has a single count. The antigen remains unidentified. This TCR derives from a human donor in good health. The sample comprised CD8+ T cells sorted from blood.

This chain's CDR3 is CASSYSSLAGVEQYF. The CDR3 DNA reads TGTGCCAGCAGTTACTCGAGCCTAGCGGGAGTCGAGCAGTACTTC. The chain combines TRBV6-5 with TRBJ2-7; 10 bases align to TRBD2. Trimming took 0 bases from V and 6 from J; bases not matched to a gene: 5. CDR1 is MNHEY, CDR2 SVGAGI, per germline. The CDR3 sequence is 15 residues long.